Reported below is one TCR beta chain. Its antigen is still unknown. Method: immunoSEQ multiplex PCR; TCRdb's copy keeps in-frame clones and lacks some. The sample has about 86,000 clones, under 95% seen once; the top ten hold approximately 8.4%. Per germline, CDR1 MNHEY and CDR2 SMNVEV (reference sequence). Trimming took off 0 bases at V and 8 bases at J, with 8 bases between the two ends. CDR3 length: 13 amino acids. The data stem from a study of OX40 agonist ivuxolimab in advanced cancers. Study background: Eligibility rules accepted prior anti-PD-1, anti-PD-L1 or anti-CTLA-4 therapy, and around 44% had some. The study, taken as a whole, reports: Expanded clones tended on average to be more numerous among CD8+ T cells than CD4+.

Cycle 7 day 1, cycle 4 day 1, and baseline were the timepoints at which blood was sampled. Sequencing used CD4+ or CD8+ T cells sorted from blood, obtained in a trial of the OX40 agonist ivuxolimab. J is TRBJ2-1 and V is TRBV27; D gene unclear. This TCR was sampled from an adult with an advanced solid tumor such as melanoma, head and neck, liver or kidney cancer. The CDR3 is CASSLSRGDEQFF. The CDR3 bases are TGTGCCAGCAGTTTATCGCGCGGCGATGAGCAGTTCTTC.